This TCR beta chain was sequenced for a study of T cell repertoires in cytomegalovirus infection. About the research overall: CMV infection plus the matching HLA type was flagged by public TCR beta signatures.

Study-level findings and limits: In two of eight donors, the top clonotype was HLA-C-restricted CMV-specific.

TCRdb ran MiXCR on the reads and lists one entry per CDR3 protein. The repertoire holds 150,000 to 200,000 distinct CDR3 sequences, with about a tenth as singletons. The CDR3 loop spans 15 amino acids. CDR1 and CDR2 from the germline V gene are MNHEY and SMNVEV (reference sequence). For this clonotype: Its cognate antigen is unknown. The junction departs from the called germline gene at one end, perhaps through a read error.

This TCR was recovered from a human donor in good health (CMV status not recorded). Some clones in this sample may be carry-over from other donors' samples. The gene calls are TRBV27 and TRBJ1-3, with 7 bases fitting TRBD1. The sample taken for sequencing was PBMCs. CDR3 sequence: CASSPQGSSGNTLYF. The CDR3 DNA sequence: TGTGCCAGCAGCCCACAGGGGTCCTCTGGAAACACCTTATATTTT.